A single sample gave rise to the 25 T cell receptor beta chains below, sequenced in a study of T-cell reconstitution after alpha-beta-depleted transplantation in children. TCRbeta library preparation incorporated unique molecular identifiers. Via MiXCR, TCRdb re-called the PCR reads, giving one row per CDR3 protein. The profile shows fewer than 550,000 distinct CDR3 sequences, roughly 10% of them singletons. Sequencing was performed on PBMCs, mostly from graft donor cells, taken 180 days after TCRalphabeta/CD19-depleted stem cell transplant. These receptors were obtained from a female patient aged 2 to 10 who had a stem cell transplant for aplastic anemia, so the T cells may come from the graft donor.

This clonotype was picked up a small number of times. The V and J genes are TRBV12-3 or TRBV12-4 and TRBJ2-1; 14 bases align to TRBD2. V shed 6 bases and J 3 bases; nucleotides not matched to a gene: 13. This CDR3 is 19 amino acids long. The chain's CDR3 is CASRPSGTSGSRVYNEQFF. The CDR3 DNA reads TGTGCCAGCAGGCCCTCCGGGACTAGCGGGAGCAGGGTCTACAATGAGCAGTTCTTC.

This clonotype appeared a few times. The genes are TRBV4-3 and TRBJ2-3; D unresolved. The CDR3 has 14 amino acids. V lost 4 bases and J 1 base, leaving 9 bases between the germline ends. Germline V CDR1 and CDR2: LGHNA, YSLEER. CDR3 sequence (DNA): TGCGCCAGCAGCCTCCAGATCGGCACAGATACGCAGTATTTT. It is translated as CASSLQIGTDTQYF.

This clonotype was counted a few times. This rearrangement joins TRBV29-1 to TRBJ1-2; D gene uncertain. V lost 0 bases to trimming and J lost 4 bases, with 9 bases between them. Germline CDR1 SQVTM, CDR2 ANQGSEA. The CDR3 has 13 amino acids. The chain's CDR3 is CSVEDPLGYGYTF. The DNA for the CDR3 is TGCAGCGTTGAAGACCCCCTGGGCTATGGCTACACCTTC.

This sequence joins TRBV6-5 and TRBJ2-2; D is unclear. The length of the CDR3 is 14 residues. Germline V gene lookup returns CDR1 MNHEY and CDR2 SVGAGI. Trimming shortened V by 4 bases and J by 2 bases, and 8 bases separated the two germline ends. The CDR3 loop reads CASSSYRNTGELFF. The DNA of the CDR3 is TGTGCCAGCAGTTCCTACAGAAACACCGGGGAGCTGTTTTTT.

This clonotype was picked up many times. The rearrangement links TRBV29-1 to TRBJ2-1; D unresolved. Looked up from germline, CDR1 is SQVTM and CDR2 is ANQGSEA. V gave up 4 bases and J gave up 6 bases, with 13 bases separating them. This CDR3 comprises 13 residues. The CDR3 region has the DNA TGCAGCGTTGTGGCAGTTTGGGGCAATGAGCAGTTCTTC. Its protein product is CSVVAVWGNEQFF.

The chain combines TRBV20-1 with TRBJ2-2; 8 bases map to TRBD1. Per the germline V gene, CDR1 is DFQATT and CDR2 is SNEGSKA (reference sequence). The CDR3 runs 13 residues. The V and J ends lost 5 bases and 4 bases, in that order; junction bases with no gene match: 3. The CDR3 DNA reads TGCAGTGCTCACAGGGGGAGCACCGGGGAGCTGTTTTTT. Translated: CSAHRGSTGELFF.

A few counts support this clonotype. The DNA for the CDR3 is TGTGCCAGCAGCTTTTACAGGGGGGACCTCTACAATGAGCAGTTCTTC. This sequence encodes CASSFYRGDLYNEQFF. The rearrangement joins TRBV5-6 to TRBJ2-1; TRBD1 aligns across 8 bases. From germline, CDR1 is SGHDT and CDR2 YYEEEE. V lost 2 bases, J lost 3 bases, and 7 bases stayed unmatched. This CDR3 has 16 amino acids.

The chain is built from TRBV25-1 and TRBJ2-3; no reliable D call. Looked up from germline, CDR1 is MGHDK and CDR2 is SYGVNS. The CDR3 contains 13 residues. V dropped 8 bases and J dropped 1 base, with 10 bases sitting between them. The CDR3 DNA reads TGTGCCAGCGGAGTTCACCGCACAGATACGCAGTATTTT. As protein: CASGVHRTDTQYF.

This CDR3 is CASSPLQGTSGYTF. The CDR3 nucleotides read TGTGCCAGCAGTCCCCTACAGGGTACGAGCGGCTACACCTTC. The chain joins TRBV6-1 to TRBJ1-2; a possible D gene is TRBD1 (6 bases). Trimming removed 5 bases from V and 8 bases from J, with 18 bases in between. CDR1 is MNHNS and CDR2 is SASEGT in the germline V gene. CDR3 length: 14 residues.

In this sample, this clonotype turned up many times. The chain has TRBV12-3 or TRBV12-4 and TRBJ2-7; D unresolved. This CDR3 region has 13 residues. The V and J ends lost 3 bases and 5 bases respectively, with 11 bases between them. CDR3 in DNA: TGTGCCAGCAGTTTCGCCCGGGCACACGAGCAGTACTTC. Protein product: CASSFARAHEQYF.

The chain has TRBV4-3 and TRBJ2-1, with D perhaps TRBD1 or TRBD2 (5 bases each). The CDR3 sequence is 15 residues long. With 0 bases removed from V and 2 bases from J, the gap between germline ends came to 8 bases. The germline V gene encodes CDR1 LGHNA and CDR2 YSLEER. The CDR3 is CASSQETAAYNEQFF. CDR3 nucleotides: TGCGCCAGCAGCCAAGAGACAGCGGCCTACAATGAGCAGTTCTTC.

This clonotype was detected a few times. The chain joins TRBV12-3 or TRBV12-4 to TRBJ1-1; D is undetermined. V gave up 8 bases and J gave up 7 bases, with 11 bases separating them. The CDR3 has 11 residues. The CDR3 region is CASALGIEAFF. CDR3 nucleotide sequence: TGTGCCAGCGCCCTTGGGATTGAAGCTTTCTTT.

The chain recombines TRBV7-9 with TRBJ2-2, with a weak D call TRBD1 (8 bases). This CDR3 has 15 amino acids. Trimming shortened V by 5 bases and J by 7 bases, and 17 bases separated the two germline ends. CDR1 and CDR2 from the germline V gene are SEHNR and FQNEAQ (reference sequence). The CDR3 DNA is TGTGCCAGCAGCGGAGGAACAGGGGGGGTCGGGGAGCTGTTTTTT. It is translated as CASSGGTGGVGELFF.

The chain is built from TRBV18 and TRBJ1-1; no clear D gene. Trimming removed 2 bases from V and 4 bases from J, with 8 bases in between. Germline CDR1 reads KGHSH; CDR2 reads LQKENI. CDR3 size: 13 residues. The CDR3: CASSPSQATEAFF. The CDR3 region has the DNA TGTGCCAGCTCACCATCCCAGGCCACTGAAGCTTTCTTT.

This clonotype was seen a few times. The chain recombines TRBV12-3 or TRBV12-4 with TRBJ2-5, with 9 bases that match TRBD2. This CDR3 comprises 17 residues. V dropped 3 bases and J dropped 5; count of bases not matched to a gene: 13. The CDR3 spells CASSLRLAGRFRETQYF. CDR3 in DNA: TGTGCCAGCAGTTTGCGGCTAGCGGGACGGTTCAGGGAGACCCAGTACTTC.

This clonotype was counted only a few times. The rearrangement uses TRBV7-8 and TRBJ2-7, with TRBD1 identical over 7 bases. The CDR3 length is 15 residues. The V gene end was trimmed by 5 bases and the J gene end by 3 bases; junction bases not matched to a gene: 10. The germline V gene has CDR1 SGHVS and CDR2 FQNEAQ. DNA for the CDR3: TGTGCCAGCAGCCCCCTACAAGGGGGCAACTACGAGCAGTACTTC. Translating it yields CASSPLQGGNYEQYF.

V usage is TRBV4-1 and J usage is TRBJ1-1; D uncertain. Germline CDR1 reads MGHRA; CDR2 reads YSYEKL. The CDR3 is 16 residues long. Trimming left V 0 bases short and J 1 base short, with 12 bases between. CDR3: CASSQDRPGPNTEAFF. The CDR3 DNA follows: TGCGCCAGCAGCCAAGATCGCCCAGGACCGAACACTGAAGCTTTCTTT.

The table lists this clonotype with a few counts. The chain has TRBV7-2 and TRBJ2-2; 10 bases match TRBD2. The CDR3 loop spans 16 amino acids. The germline gives CDR1 SGHTA, CDR2 FQGNSA. Unmatched junction bases numbered 4, after V lost 5 bases and J lost 1 base. The CDR3 sequence: CASSTRTSGNTGELFF. The DNA for the CDR3 is TGTGCCAGCAGCACCCGGACTAGCGGGAACACCGGGGAGCTGTTTTTT. Drawing the rest from reference TRBV7-2 and TRBJ2-2, the complete variable domain is GAGVSQSPSNKVTEKGKDVELRCDPISGHTALYWYRQSLGQGLEFLIYFQGNSAPDKSGLPSDRFSAERTGGSVSTLTIQRTQQEDSAVYLCASSTRTSGNTGELFFGEGSRLTVL.

The chain has TRBV7-2 and TRBJ2-7, with D possibly matching TRBD1 (5 bases). Trimming stripped 5 bases from V and 3 bases from J, with 14 bases between. The germline V gene has CDR1 SGHTA and CDR2 FQGNSA. This CDR3 is built from 14 residues. The DNA of the CDR3 is TGTGCCAGCAGCCTATCCGACAGCTACTACGAGCAGTACTTC. Amino acids: CASSLSDSYYEQYF.

In its sample, this clonotype was seen a few times. The chain uses TRBV7-6 and TRBJ2-3; no clear D gene. CDR3 length: 17 amino acids. Germline V CDR1 and CDR2: SGHVS, FNYEAQ. Trimming left V 5 bases short and J 0 bases short, with 18 bases between. The CDR3 DNA follows: TGTGCCAGCAGCCCCCAAGCCACCTCCTTTAGCACAGATACGCAGTATTTT. Its protein is CASSPQATSFSTDTQYF.

The V and J genes are TRBV3-1 and TRBJ2-2, with TRBD2 matching 7 bases. The junction had 8 bases not matched to a gene; V was cut back by 4 bases and J by 6 bases. The CDR3 is 15 residues long. Germline V gives CDR1 LGHDT, CDR2 YNNKEL (reference sequence). CDR3 sequence (DNA): TGTGCCAGCAGCCGTGCGGGAGTAGGTCCCGGGGAGCTGTTTTTT. Protein sequence: CASSRAGVGPGELFF. Full variable domain (outside the CDR3, taken from reference TRBV3-1 and TRBJ2-2): DTAVSQTPKYLVTQMGNDKSIKCEQNLGHDTMYWYKQDSKKFLKIMFSYNNKELIINETVPNRFSPKSPDKAHLNLHINSLELGDSAVYFCASSRAGVGPGELFFGEGSRLTVL.

The V call is TRBV11-2, the J call TRBJ2-7, with D perhaps being TRBD1 or TRBD2 (6 bases each). The V gene's germline CDR1 is SGHAT and CDR2 FQNNGV. Trimming took 1 base from V and 5 from J, leaving 24 bases between them. This CDR3 region has 18 residues. As DNA, the CDR3 is TGTGCCAGCAGCTTAGGGGGGGCACACAGCTGGGGCGGGCACGAGCAGTACTTC. Protein sequence: CASSLGGAHSWGGHEQYF.

This clonotype was counted only a few times. This chain uses TRBV6-2 or TRBV6-3 with TRBJ2-1, with D tentatively TRBD2 (9 bases). The germline V gene encodes CDR1 MNHEY and CDR2 SVGEGT. Between the trimmed V and J ends, which lost 8 bases and 0 bases, there was a span of 20 bases. This CDR3 region has 17 residues. CDR3 amino acids: CASRTGTGLASYNEQFF. The CDR3 nucleotides read TGTGCCAGCCGGACAGGGACGGGACTAGCCTCCTACAATGAGCAGTTCTTC.

This clonotype turned up a few times. The chain is built from TRBV4-3 and TRBJ1-5; the D is unclear. The CDR3 has 14 amino acids. Germline V gene lookup returns CDR1 LGHNA and CDR2 YSLEER. Trimming took off 1 base at V and 7 bases at J, with 11 bases between the two ends. DNA of the CDR3: TGCGCCAGCAGCCAAGTGCACGGGAGGCAGCCCCAGCATTTT. Its translation: CASSQVHGRQPQHF.

In its sample, this clonotype was seen many times. The chain is built from TRBV9 and TRBJ2-7; 8 bases are a match to TRBD1. The CDR3 is made up of 15 amino acids. The germline gives CDR1 SGDLS, CDR2 YYNGEE. The V and J ends lost 0 bases and 3 bases, in that order; junction bases with no gene match: 5. The CDR3 DNA reads as TGTGCCAGCAGCGTAGGGGGACAGGACCTCTACGAGCAGTACTTC. The encoded protein is CASSVGGQDLYEQYF.